Listed here is a single T cell receptor (beta chain). TCR-alpha and TCR-beta chains were sequenced unpaired. Assay used: immunoSEQ multiplex PCR; TCRdb lists only in-frame clones, some missing. In the table there are 88,000 or so clones, roughly 91% of which are singletons. This specimen comes from a study of T cells in tuberculosis. After thawing and overnight rest, PBMC were stained with GMM-loaded CD1B tetramer, viability dye and anti-CD3 for sorting. The lipid loaded on the CD1B tetramers was C32 glucose monomycolate from Rhodococcus equi. PBMC for tetramer sorting were first depleted of CD14-expressing monocytes. Each donor contributed 80,000 to 100,000 sorted tetramer-negative cells. Trimming stripped 6 bases from V and 6 bases from J, with 11 bases between. Germline values: CDR1 SGHTA, CDR2 FQGNSA. The CDR3 extends over 13 amino acids.

The clonotype comes from an adult woman with latent tuberculosis. The V gene is TRBV7-2, the J gene TRBJ2-2; D might be TRBD2 (6 bases). Sequencing was done on a sample of CD1b-GMM tetramer-negative cells sorted from PBMCs. In DNA, the CDR3 is TGTGCCAGCAGGAGAGGGGAGGCCGGGGAGCTGTTTTTT. Translating it yields CASRRGEAGELFF.